Below are 29 T cell receptor beta chains sequenced from a single sample in a study of blood T cells in healthy people across ages. Sample-barcoded 5' priming and a J-beta primer mix drove a second PCR of roughly 7 to 11 cycles. TCRdb ran MiXCR on the 5' RACE reads and lists one entry per CDR3 protein. Seen here are about 2 million distinct CDR3 sequences, 49% observed once, and the top ten hold less than 2.5%. Specimen: blood. These receptors were collected from a woman in her 40s in good health.

This clonotype has only a few counts. V is TRBV5-5 and J is TRBJ1-1; D is perhaps TRBD1 (6 bases). The germline V and J ends were trimmed by 1 base and 1 base, with 11 bases remaining between them. This CDR3 is built from 15 residues. Per the germline V gene, CDR1 is SGHKS and CDR2 is YYEKEE (reference sequence). CDR3 bases: TGTGCCAGCAGCTTGACAGGGAATGAGAACACTGAAGCTTTCTTT. Protein product: CASSLTGNENTEAFF.

This clonotype appeared many times. The J gene is TRBJ2-1, the V gene TRBV29-1; D is unclear. The CDR3 contains 12 residues. V dropped 4 bases and J dropped 4 bases, with 8 bases sitting between them. Germline CDR1 SQVTM, CDR2 ANQGSEA. CDR3 sequence: CSVGTGYNEQFF. The CDR3 DNA sequence: TGCAGCGTTGGGACGGGTTACAATGAGCAGTTCTTC.

The chain combines TRBV6-6 with TRBJ2-7, with 7 positions matching TRBD2. J lost 2 bases, V lost 8 bases, and 6 bases had no gene match. CDR1 and CDR2 (germline): MNHNY, SVGAGI (reference sequence). The CDR3 is made up of 13 amino acids. CDR3 sequence: CASGRDGPYEQYF. The CDR3 region has the DNA TGTGCCAGCGGGAGGGACGGGCCCTACGAGCAGTACTTC.

This clonotype was seen a single time. A much more abundant neighbour one base away suggests this may be a read error. V and J are TRBV11-1 and TRBJ2-1; 8 positions agree with TRBD1. From germline, CDR1 is SGHAT and CDR2 FQDESV (reference sequence). The CDR3 length is 15 residues. In DNA form, the CDR3 reads TGTGCCAGCAGCCCCGGACAGGGCTCCTACAGTGAGCAGTTCTTC. It specifies CASSPGQGSYSEQFF.

The chain links TRBV6-5 to TRBJ2-5, with 8 bases that match TRBD2. Trimming took 11 bases from V and 5 from J; bases not matched to a gene: 16. The CDR3 is 15 amino acids. CDR1 and CDR2 (germline): MNHEY, SVGAGI. The CDR3 DNA reads as TGTGCCGCGGGCAAGACTAGCGTCAAGTGGGAGACCCAGTACTTC. As protein: CAAGKTSVKWETQYF.

This clonotype occurred a few times. The chain recombines TRBV4-2 with TRBJ1-2; 10 positions agree with TRBD1. The CDR3 is made up of 19 amino acids. The J segment lost 0 bases and the V segment lost 4 bases, leaving 14 bases of the junction unmatched. The germline CDR1 and CDR2 sequences are LGHNA and YNFKEQ. CDR3: CASSPRPRTGTGANYGYTF. CDR3 nucleotides: TGTGCCAGCAGCCCTAGACCCAGAACCGGGACAGGGGCTAACTATGGCTACACCTTC.

This chain links TRBV6-1 with TRBJ2-4; weak D call: TRBD1 (6 bases). CDR1 is MNHNS and CDR2 is SASEGT in the germline V gene. The CDR3 consists of 13 residues. V was trimmed by 7 bases and J by 8 bases, leaving 15 bases between them. The CDR3 loop reads CASTRTEIDIQYF. The CDR3 nucleotides are TGTGCCAGCACCCGGACAGAGATCGACATTCAGTACTTC.

This clonotype was found a few times. V is TRBV6-1 and J is TRBJ2-1, with 8 bases matching TRBD2. The V and J ends lost 4 bases and 4 bases, in that order; junction bases with no gene match: 6. CDR3 length: 15 residues. Germline-derived CDR1 and CDR2 are MNHNS and SASEGT. CDR3 in DNA: TGTGCCAGCAGTGTGGCGACTAGCGAATACAATGAGCAGTTCTTC. This translates into CASSVATSEYNEQFF.

The rearrangement uses TRBV13 and TRBJ1-6, with TRBD1 as a possible D gene (5 bases). V was pared by 2 bases and J by 2 bases, with 10 bases between. There are 16 residues in the CDR3. In germline, CDR1 is PRHDT, CDR2 FYEKMQ (reference sequence). CDR3 region: CASSLPGSAYNSPLHF. The CDR3 coding sequence is TGTGCCAGCAGCTTACCAGGGTCGGCCTATAATTCACCCCTCCACTTT. The entire variable domain, with the rest obtained from reference TRBV13 and TRBJ1-6, is as follows: AAGVIQSPRHLIKEKRETATLKCYPIPRHDTVYWYQQGPGQDPQFLISFYEKMQSDKGSIPDRFSAQQFSDYHSELNMSSLELGDSALYFCASSLPGSAYNSPLHFGNGTRLTVT.

This chain uses TRBV19 with TRBJ2-6; 8 bases map to TRBD1. This CDR3 has 15 amino acids. Trimming removed 11 bases from V and 2 bases from J; junction bases left unmatched: 8. Germline V CDR1 and CDR2: LNHDA, SQIVND (reference sequence). CDR3 in DNA: TGTGCCTGTAAGACAGGGGTTCCTGGGGCCAACGTCCTGACTTTC. It is translated as CACKTGVPGANVLTF. Variable domain in full (rest from reference TRBV19 and TRBJ2-6): DGGITQSPKYLFRKEGQNVTLSCEQNLNHDAMYWYRQDPGQGLRLIYYSQIVNDFQKGDIAEGYSVSREKKESFPLTVTSAQKNPTAFYLCACKTGVPGANVLTFGAGSRLTVL.

The chain carries TRBV15 and TRBJ2-7; 8 bases fit TRBD2. CDR1 is LNHNV, CDR2 YYDKDF, per germline (reference sequence). The CDR3 is 15 residues long. J gave up 0 bases and V 1 base, and 2 bases lay outside the gene matches. The CDR3 DNA follows: TGTGCCACCAGCAGAGCGGGGGGGTTCTCCTACGAGCAGTACTTC. This translates into CATSRAGGFSYEQYF. Filled out from reference TRBV15 and TRBJ2-7, the complete variable domain reads DAMVIQNPRYQVTQFGKPVTLSCSQTLNHNVMYWYQQKSSQAPKLLFHYYDKDFNNEADTPDNFQSRRPNTSFCFLDIRSPGLGDTAMYLCATSRAGGFSYEQYFGPGTRLTVT.

As concerns this clonotype: The junction shows a germline mismatch at one end, possibly a read error. This chain joins TRBV4-1 and TRBJ2-5; 9 bases align to TRBD1. CDR1 MGHRA and CDR2 YSYEKL come from the germline V gene. The CDR3 consists of 14 residues. CDR3 nucleotides: TGCGCCAACAGCCAGGGGACAGGGCAAGAGACCCAGTACTTC. Translation: CANSQGTGQETQYF.

This chain uses TRBV7-2 with TRBJ2-3; either TRBD1 or TRBD2 may supply D (5 bases each). This CDR3 region has 14 residues. CDR1 is SGHTA, CDR2 FQGNSA, per germline. Trimming left V 5 bases short and J 6 bases short, with 15 bases between. The CDR3 spells CASSVTGLRDTQYF. The CDR3 DNA reads as TGTGCCAGCAGCGTAACGGGGCTGCGGGATACGCAGTATTTT.

This clonotype has more than one count but fewer than ten. The chain couples TRBV28 to TRBJ2-3, with TRBD2 as a possible D gene (6 bases). V lost 8 bases to trimming and J lost 0 bases, with 15 bases between them. CDR3 length equals 15 residues. Germline V gene sequence: CDR1 MDHEN, CDR2 SYDVKM. CDR3 amino acids: CASLGEVTSTDTQYF. The CDR3 nucleotides read TGTGCCAGCTTAGGGGAGGTGACTAGCACAGATACGCAGTATTTT.

In DNA, the CDR3 is TGTGCCAGCTCCGCAAGACAGGGGGCGAATGGCTACACCTTC. It is translated as CASSARQGANGYTF. This chain joins TRBV25-1 and TRBJ1-2, with 10 bases fitting TRBD1. The CDR3 is 14 residues long. The germline gives CDR1 MGHDK, CDR2 SYGVNS. Trimming at V came to 8 bases and at J to 6 bases, leaving 9 bases not matched to a gene.

The chain has TRBV4-2 and TRBJ2-5; 7 positions match TRBD2. V lost 0 bases and J lost 5; bases outside the gene matches: 6. Germline loops: CDR1 LGHNA, CDR2 YNFKEQ. The length of the CDR3 is 15 residues. CDR3 amino acids: CASSQDFGGEETQYF. The CDR3 nucleotides are TGTGCCAGCAGCCAAGATTTTGGGGGGGAGGAGACCCAGTACTTC.

This clonotype was recorded a few times. This sequence joins TRBV29-1 and TRBJ2-6; TRBD1 matches 8 bases. CDR1 and CDR2 from the germline V gene are SQVTM and ANQGSEA. The CDR3 contains 18 residues. V was pared by 0 bases and J by 1 base, with 8 bases of the junction left unmatched. The CDR3 here is CSVEERDRGSSGANVLTF. The CDR3 DNA follows: TGCAGCGTTGAAGAACGTGACAGGGGTTCTTCTGGGGCCAACGTCCTGACTTTC.

A few counts support this clonotype. V gene TRBV20-1 combines with J gene TRBJ2-1, with D tentatively TRBD2 (5 bases). Germline loops: CDR1 DFQATT, CDR2 SNEGSKA (reference sequence). The CDR3 length is 13 residues. The V end was cut by 0 bases, the J end by 12 bases, with 15 bases between. This CDR3 reads CSARESGALLQFF. The DNA for the CDR3 is TGCAGTGCTAGAGAAAGCGGTGCTTTATTGCAGTTCTTC.

The chain joins TRBV18 to TRBJ2-3; TRBD2 agrees at 7 bases. Germline assignment: CDR1 KGHSH and CDR2 LQKENI. V was pared by 4 bases and J by 3 bases, with 7 bases of the junction left unmatched. The CDR3 length is 15 residues. The CDR3 nucleotides read TGTGCCAGCTCACAGAGCAGAGCGGGGACAGATACGCAGTATTTT. Its translation is CASSQSRAGTDTQYF. The variable domain in full, with the rest retrieved from reference TRBV18 and TRBJ2-3, is NAGVMQNPRHLVRRRGQEARLRCSPMKGHSHVYWYRQLPEEGLKFMVYLQKENIIDESGMPKERFSAEFPKEGPSILRIQQVVRGDSAAYFCASSQSRAGTDTQYFGPGTRLTVL.

The rearrangement uses TRBV5-1 and TRBJ2-7; 8 bases are a match to TRBD2. The V gene's germline CDR1 is SGHRS and CDR2 YFSETQ. CDR3 length equals 13 residues. V shed 4 bases and J 2 bases; nucleotides not matched to a gene: 2. The CDR3 bases are TGCGCCAGCAGCATCGGGGGGGCCTACGAGCAGTACTTC. Amino acids: CASSIGGAYEQYF.

The rearrangement uses TRBV24-1 and TRBJ2-3, with D possibly TRBD2 on 6 matching bases. The CDR3 spans 16 residues. Germline V gives CDR1 KGHDR, CDR2 SFDVKD. The V and J ends lost 1 base and 1 base respectively, with 11 bases between them. In DNA, the CDR3 is TGTGCCACCAGTGATTTCACGGGGGATCGCACAGATACGCAGTATTTT. Protein product: CATSDFTGDRTDTQYF.

This clonotype came up a few times. V and J are TRBV28 and TRBJ2-3; TRBD2 aligns across 10 bases. Germline CDR1 and CDR2: MDHEN and SYDVKM. This CDR3 is built from 16 residues. Unmatched junction bases numbered 9, after V lost 7 bases and J lost 2 bases. CDR3 protein: CASNLYSGGNTDTQYF. CDR3 DNA sequence: TGTGCCAGCAACCTATATAGCGGGGGGAACACAGATACGCAGTATTTT.

This chain uses TRBV9 with TRBJ2-4; 7 bases fit TRBD1. The CDR3 is 15 residues long. Germline CDR1 reads SGDLS; CDR2 reads YYNGEE. Unmatched junction bases numbered 9, after V lost 4 bases and J lost 5 bases. Here the CDR3 DNA reads TGTGCCAGCAGCCCACAGGGGATTAGGGAAAACATTCAGTACTTC. Translating gives CASSPQGIRENIQYF.

The chain recombines TRBV21-1 with TRBJ1-6; the listed D gene, TRBD1, was not tested against the DNA. TRBV21-1 is shown as a pseudogene. The CDR3 has 14 amino acids. CDR3 sequence: CASSNRTGWRPLHF. CDR3 bases: TGTGCCAGCAGCAACCGGACAGGATGGAGACCCCTCCACTTT.

The chain recombines TRBV20-1 with TRBJ2-4, with 8 bases aligning to TRBD1. The J call is in doubt because the DNA end fits TRBJ2-7 better. The CDR3 is made up of 13 amino acids. Germline V CDR1 and CDR2: DFQATT, SNEGSKA (reference sequence). Here the CDR3 reads CSASRTGYYEQYF. CDR3 bases: TGCAGTGCTAGTAGGACAGGGTATTACGAGCAGTACTTC.

This clonotype turned up a few times. The chain recombines TRBV4-2 with TRBJ2-3; no reliable D call. Deletions cut 2 bases from V and 0 bases from J, with 3 bases between. There are 13 residues in the CDR3. CDR1 LGHNA and CDR2 YNFKEQ come from the germline V gene. DNA for the CDR3: TGTGCCAGCAGCCAAAGTAGCACAGATACGCAGTATTTT. This encodes CASSQSSTDTQYF.

This clonotype occurred once. This chain links TRBV12-3 or TRBV12-4 with TRBJ2-5, with a tentative D call TRBD1 (6 bases). This CDR3 contains 15 residues. V was clipped by 4 bases and J by 0 bases, with 12 bases between them. DNA of the CDR3: TGTGCCAGCAGTTCTATTCAGGGGCACCAAGAGACCCAGTACTTC. Protein: CASSSIQGHQETQYF.

V gene TRBV5-4 combines with J gene TRBJ2-4, with TRBD1 matching 8 bases. The J call may not be correct, given that the DNA end is closer to TRBJ2-5. The CDR3 is 14 residues long. CDR1 and CDR2 (germline): SGHNT, YYREEE (reference sequence). The DNA of the CDR3 is TGTGCCAGCAGCCGTGGACAGGGACGGATGACCCAGTACTTC. Translating it yields CASSRGQGRMTQYF.

This rearrangement joins TRBV6-6 to TRBJ1-3; D is perhaps TRBD1 (6 bases). Germline CDR1 MNHNY, CDR2 SVGAGI (reference sequence). The V and J ends lost 0 bases and 4 bases respectively, with 16 bases between them. This CDR3 comprises 17 residues. The CDR3 loop reads CASSYSDPGQGGNTIYF. CDR3 DNA: TGTGCCAGCAGTTACTCGGACCCTGGGCAGGGGGGAAACACCATATATTTT.